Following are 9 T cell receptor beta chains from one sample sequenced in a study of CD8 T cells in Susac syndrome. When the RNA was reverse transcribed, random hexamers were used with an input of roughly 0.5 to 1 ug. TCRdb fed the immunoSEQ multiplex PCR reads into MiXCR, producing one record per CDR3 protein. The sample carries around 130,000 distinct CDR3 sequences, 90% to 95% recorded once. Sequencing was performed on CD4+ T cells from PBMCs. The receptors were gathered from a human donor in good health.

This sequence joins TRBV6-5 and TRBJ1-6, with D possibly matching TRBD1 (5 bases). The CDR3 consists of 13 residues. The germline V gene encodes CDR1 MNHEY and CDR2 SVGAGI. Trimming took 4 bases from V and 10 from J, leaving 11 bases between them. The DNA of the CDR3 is TGTGCCAGCAGTTGGGACGAAAAATCACCCCTCCACTTT. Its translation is CASSWDEKSPLHF.

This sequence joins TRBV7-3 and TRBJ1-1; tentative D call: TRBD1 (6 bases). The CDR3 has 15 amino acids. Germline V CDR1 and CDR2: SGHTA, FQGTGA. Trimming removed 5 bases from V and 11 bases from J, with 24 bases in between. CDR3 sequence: CASSPGGGGGERAFF. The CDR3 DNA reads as TGTGCCAGCAGCCCCGGGGGTGGAGGGGGAGAACGGGCTTTCTTT.

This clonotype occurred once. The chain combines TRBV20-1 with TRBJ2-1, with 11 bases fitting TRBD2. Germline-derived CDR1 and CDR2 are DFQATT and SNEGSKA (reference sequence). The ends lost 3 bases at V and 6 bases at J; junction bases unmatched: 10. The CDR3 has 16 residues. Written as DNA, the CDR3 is TGCAGTGCTAGTAACCCACTAGCGGGAGAGGGCAATGAGCAGTTCTTC. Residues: CSASNPLAGEGNEQFF.

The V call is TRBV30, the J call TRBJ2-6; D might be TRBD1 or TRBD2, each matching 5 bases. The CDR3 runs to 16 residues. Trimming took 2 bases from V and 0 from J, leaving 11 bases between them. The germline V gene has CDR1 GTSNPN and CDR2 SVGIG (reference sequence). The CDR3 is CAWSRGVDSGANVLTF. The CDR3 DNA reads TGTGCCTGGAGTAGAGGGGTTGACTCTGGGGCCAACGTCCTGACTTTC.

The CDR3 region is CASSAGSSYEQYF. The CDR3, as DNA: TGTGCCAGTAGCGCCGGGTCCTCCTACGAGCAGTACTTC. V gene TRBV19 combines with J gene TRBJ2-7; D not resolved. Trimming removed 6 bases from V and 0 bases from J, with 9 bases in between. This CDR3 is 13 amino acids long. The germline CDR1 and CDR2 sequences are LNHDA and SQIVND (reference sequence).

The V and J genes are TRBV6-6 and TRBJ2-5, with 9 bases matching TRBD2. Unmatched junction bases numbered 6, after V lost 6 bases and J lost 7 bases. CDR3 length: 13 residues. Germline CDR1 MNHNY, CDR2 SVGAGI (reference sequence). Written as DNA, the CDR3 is TGTGCCAGCAGACCGGGACTAGCCGGGACCCAGTACTTC. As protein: CASRPGLAGTQYF.

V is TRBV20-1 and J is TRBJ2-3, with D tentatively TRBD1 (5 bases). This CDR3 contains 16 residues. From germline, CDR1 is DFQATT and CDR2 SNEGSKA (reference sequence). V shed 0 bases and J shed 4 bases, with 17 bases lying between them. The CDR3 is CSARDPRRVISDTQYF. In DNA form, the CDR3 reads TGCAGTGCTAGAGATCCCCGCAGGGTTATCTCAGATACGCAGTATTTT.

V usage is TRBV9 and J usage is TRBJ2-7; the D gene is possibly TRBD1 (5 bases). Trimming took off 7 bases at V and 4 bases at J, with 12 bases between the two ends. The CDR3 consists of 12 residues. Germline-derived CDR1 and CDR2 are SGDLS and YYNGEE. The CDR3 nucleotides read TGTGCCAGCGGGGCCAGTCCTTACGAGCAGTACTTC. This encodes CASGASPYEQYF. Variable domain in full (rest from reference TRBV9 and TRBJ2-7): DSGVTQTPKHLITATGQRVTLRCSPRSGDLSVYWYQQSLDQGLQFLIQYYNGEERAKGNILERFSAQQFPDLHSELNLSSLELGDSALYFCASGASPYEQYFGPGTRLTVT.

The CDR3 coding sequence is TGTGCCAGCAGTTCCCCGGGACAGGGTTTCGACGGCTACACCTTC. This gives the protein CASSSPGQGFDGYTF. The chain joins TRBV6-2 or TRBV6-3 to TRBJ1-2; 9 bases are shared with TRBD1. The germline CDR1 and CDR2 sequences are MNHEY and SVGEGT. The CDR3 sequence is 15 residues long. The J segment lost 8 bases and the V segment lost 4 bases, leaving 11 bases of the junction unmatched.